A single sample gave rise to the 2 T cell receptor beta chains below, sequenced in a study of shared clonotypes between healthy human individuals. The method was immunoSEQ multiplex PCR; TCRdb's version includes in-frame clones alone and lacks a portion of them. The sample consists of hundreds of thousands of clones, around 96% of them appearing once. Sequences were obtained from naive CD4+ T cells sorted from blood. Noted subset: CD45RA+ positively selected. Receptors originate from a woman aged 25 to 39 in good health.

The chain couples TRBV11-2 to TRBJ2-1; D unresolved. The CDR3 loop spans 18 amino acids. CDR1 and CDR2 from the germline V gene are SGHAT and FQNNGV. V lost 0 bases to trimming and J lost 0 bases, with 15 bases between them. In DNA form, the CDR3 reads TGTGCCAGCAGCTTAGATCCGACTTATTGGGGCTCCTACAATGAGCAGTTCTTC. Encoded protein: CASSLDPTYWGSYNEQFF. The full variable domain, its missing parts supplied by reference TRBV11-2 and TRBJ2-1, is EAGVAQSPRYKIIEKRQSVAFWCNPISGHATLYWYQQILGQGPKLLIQFQNNGVVDDSQLPKDRFSAERLKGVDSTLKIQPAKLEDSAVYLCASSLDPTYWGSYNEQFFGPGTRLTVL.

Only one count was recorded for this clone. Written as DNA, the CDR3 is TGTGCCAGCAGCCAAACGTGGGAGACCCAGTACTTC. Its protein product is CASSQTWETQYF. This rearrangement joins TRBV14 to TRBJ2-5; D ambiguous. CDR3 length equals 12 residues. The V and J ends lost 2 bases and 5 bases respectively, with 6 bases between them. In germline, CDR1 is SGHDN, CDR2 FVKESK. Using reference TRBV14 and TRBJ2-5 for the parts outside the CDR3, the full variable domain is EAGVTQFPSHSVIEKGQTVTLRCDPISGHDNLYWYRRVMGKEIKFLLHFVKESKQDESGMPNNRFLAERTGGTYSTLKVQPAELEDSGVYFCASSQTWETQYFGPGTRLLVL.